This TCR beta chain was sequenced during a study of Ad26.COV2.S vaccination and SARS-CoV-2 variants. Study details: The trial was COV1001 and the donor's arm was Ad26.COV2.S. Intramuscularly, Ad26.COV2.S was given either once or twice, 56 days apart.

Assay: immunoSEQ multiplex PCR; the TCRdb copy retains only in-frame clones and omits some. Of 300,000 to 400,000 clones detected, about 86% appear once; the ten largest clones hold roughly 1.9%. The CDR3 runs to 17 residues. Unmatched junction bases numbered 8, after V lost 0 bases and J lost 4 bases. Per the germline V gene, CDR1 is LGHNA and CDR2 is YNFKEQ. Note on this clone: The antigen is not known.

Whole-study results and caveats: Non-spike TCR breadth was similar in vaccine and placebo recipients.

The treatment was: 19 received Ad26.COV2.S at low or high dose, single or two shots; roughly five received placebo; per-sample allocation not given. At day 63 after the first vaccine or placebo injection, samples were drawn. Expression of Wuhan-strain SARS-CoV-2 spike came from the Ad26 vector that formed the vaccine. The starting material was peripheral blood, obtained in a trial of Ad26.COV2.S vaccine versus placebo. The receptor comes from a person between 18 and 65 years old who received the Ad26.COV2.S COVID-19 vaccine or a placebo. The rearrangement uses TRBV4-2 and TRBJ2-3, with 9 bases aligning to TRBD2. The CDR3: CASSQDRAGGSSDTQYF. The CDR3 region has the DNA TGTGCCAGCAGCCAAGATCGGGCGGGGGGGAGTTCAGATACGCAGTATTTT.